This T cell receptor beta chain was observed in a study of regulatory T cells in long-lasting Graves disease (dated by TCRdb to the early 2020s). For the study in its entirety: Antithyroid drugs had been taken for less than 3 months by newly diagnosed Graves' disease patients. This study used TCR sequencing and RNA sequencing of peripheral blood to compare persistent Graves' disease patients against newly diagnosed Graves' disease patients. The study was registered as a clinical trial and conducted in China. A total of roughly 35 samples underwent TCR sequencing, from roughly 13 patients with persistent Graves' disease and approximately 20 patients with newly diagnosed Graves' disease.

Points the paper makes about the study in general: Preferential use of TRBV28, TRBJ1-2 and TRBJ2-5 was observed in persistent disease, whereas TRBV20-1 and TRBJ2-1 were favored in newly diagnosed disease. The authors acknowledged the small sample size as a limitation that may reduce accuracy. Compared with newly diagnosed patients, patients with persistent Graves' disease had lower TCR Shannon entropy and fewer highly expanded clones, which suggests clonal expansion. Only peripheral blood was studied, because thyroid tissue, the primary lesion, was inaccessible. Sequencing and analysis were limited to the TCR beta chain. Patients with persistent disease shared more public clonotypes (approximately 2,500) than newly diagnosed patients did (around 1,000).

The library was obtained by multiplex PCR. The instrument was an Illumina HiSeq 4000. TCR beta libraries were built with iRepertoire HTBI primers and Arm-PCR amplification of CDR3 regions. Before sequencing, the PCR products underwent gel purification. The paper's data handling went like this. Across samples, around 58 TRBV and 15 or so TRBJ segments were identified and used for gene usage analysis of CDR3 amino acid clonotypes. Filtered high-quality paired reads were merged into contigs using COPE and FqMerger. BLAST was used to align contigs to IMGT TRBV, TRBD and TRBJ reference genes, with CDR3 defined following IMGT. Clonotypes above 0.1% frequency were classified as highly expanded clones. Repertoire diversity was measured by Shannon entropy, and V-J evenness by the Gini coefficient. A clonotype found in more than one individual was treated as public. TCRdb reprocessed the public reads (quality trimming at Q25 with fastp, clone calling with MiXCR) and kept in-frame beta chains. Rows are combined by CDR3 protein, so each entry shows the most common genes and DNA. Clone size and V and J calls follow TCRdb, not the original study. For this sample there are 400,000 to 550,000 distinct CDR3 sequences; over 15% appear just once. The leading ten clones occupy roughly a tenth of the sample.

The time point label, as the study defines it: newly diagnosed GD, antithyroid drugs for less than 3 months. RNA was extracted from PBMCs in TRIzol for both TCR sequencing and RNA sequencing. Graves' disease was diagnosed according to American Thyroid Association guidelines. Patients for the study were recruited at an endocrinology department in Xi'an, China. Each patient gave around 9 milliliters of peripheral blood, collected in an EDTA anticoagulant tube. PBMCs were isolated by Ficoll Paque Plus density gradient separation without further T cell sorting. An Agilent 2100 Bioanalyzer and agarose gel were used to check RNA quality, and a NanoDrop 2000 was used to measure RNA concentration. Notes on this clonotype: Its recognized antigen is unknown. Within one base of it there is no much larger clone, and no base qualities were kept.

V is cut back by 2 bases and J by 0 bases, with 6 bases in the junction unmatched. In the germline V gene, CDR1 corresponds to KGHSH and CDR2 to LQKENI. Reading from cysteine to phenylalanine, the CDR3 counts 17 amino acids. Only the CDR3 DNA stays, 51 bases, in frame from base 1. The same sample was also studied in work on T cells in Graves' hyperthyroidism and ophthalmopathy. The second paper states: A patient counted as having stable Graves' hyperthyroidism if no progression to ophthalmopathy occurred over 18 months of follow-up. Hyperthyroidism patients were newly diagnosed, had a disease duration of under 2 months, and were aged 18 to 65 years. The study excluded patients with uncontrolled infections, other autoimmune diseases, pregnancy or lactation. Diagnoses were established on the basis of clinical symptoms, serum thyroxine and TRAb, thyroid ultrasound, and orbital computed tomography. The first round of RT-PCR for the TCR CDR3 was performed with the HTBI primer set and the Qiagen OneStep RT-PCR kit. Most expanded thyroid clonotypes (frequency above 0.001) were also detected in blood, a finding suggesting that blood repertoires may reflect thyroid immune responses. In cross-validation, a model built on a 13 V-J signature told ophthalmopathy apart from stable hyperthyroidism with approximately 90% sensitivity and around 83% specificity, and in testing the same model reached 80%/75%. In validation, progression to ophthalmopathy was predicted by the model with 70% to 71% sensitivity and 72.22% specificity, a median of 6.5 months before onset. A discovery cohort of about 96 patients, approximately 45 with Graves' ophthalmopathy and 57 with stable Graves' hyperthyroidism, was used to find distinguishing TCR V-J signatures. Whether ophthalmopathy could be predicted prospectively was tested in an independent validation cohort made up of 18 hyperthyroidism patients plus 17 patients who later progressed to ophthalmopathy. For training and testing, the 100 or so patients in the discovery cohort were randomly divided in a 7:3 ratio. In addition, the study compared T-cell repertoires in thyroid tissue and in blood from roughly six Graves' hyperthyroidism patients. After sampling, hyperthyroidism patients received methimazole starting at 30 mg daily, and ophthalmopathy patients received high-dose intravenous methylprednisolone. A second multiplex PCR round built the libraries, followed by size selection and purification. Libraries were sequenced paired-end with 100 bp reads on an Illumina HiSeq2000. Raw data were processed with SOAPnuke, discarding reads with adapters, uncalled bases, mean Phred below 15, or no exact constant-primer or identifier match. COPE v1.2.5 was used to merge the high-quality paired reads, and each unique nucleotide sequence was defined as a clonotype. MiTCR v1.1 was used to align the clonotypes against IMGT TRBV, TRBD and TRBJ reference segments. The analysis included only V-J combinations with a frequency above 0.0001, which together covered roughly 99% of the repertoires. The TCS score was defined as the ratio of F50 (clonal expansion) to E x V (chaos), calculated using BLOSUM62-based TCRdist between CDR3 peptides within each V-J. Welch's t-statistics and random forest reduced some 510 V-J features to 13, which were used in a naive Bayes classifier (R e1071). No statistical method was used to fix the sample size in advance, and group allocation was not hidden from the investigators. According to the paper, TCR Vbeta CDR3 sequencing was carried out on more than 120 peripheral blood samples, which came from over 40 ophthalmopathy, approximately 78 hyperthyroidism and approximately 17 progressor patients.

The specimen was peripheral blood mononuclear cells (PBMCs), collected at new diagnosis, from a patient treated with antithyroid drugs. The V and J segments used are TRBV18 and TRBJ2-2, with 7 middle bases fitting TRBD2. The sequence came from a woman in her 30s with Graves disease. Donor details come from another sample of the same person, matched by shared clones. CDR3 sequence: CASSPSWGGSNTGELFF. The DNA sequence is as follows: TGTGCCAGCTCACCATCGTGGGGGGGATCGAACACCGGGGAGCTGTTTTTT. The CDR3 plus the reference TRBV18 and TRBJ2-2 genes for the other parts give the full variable domain: NAGVMQNPRHLVRRRGQEARLRCSPMKGHSHVYWYRQLPEEGLKFMVYLQKENIIDESGMPKERFSAEFPKEGPSILRIQQVVRGDSAAYFCASSPSWGGSNTGELFFGEGSRLTVL.